The sequence of this T cell receptor beta chain was determined in a study of T cells in Graves' hyperthyroidism and ophthalmopathy. Using RNA transcripts as the source, TCR beta CDR3 regions were amplified. Initially, a first-round RT-PCR of the TCR CDR3 employed the HTBI primer set. TCRdb reanalysed the multiplex PCR reads using MiXCR and keeps one entry per CDR3 protein. The data hold roughly 500,000 distinct CDR3 sequences, with roughly 46% observed a single time. General study results and limits: Most clonotypes expanded in thyroid above 0.001 were likewise present in blood. Before onset, ophthalmopathy was predicted by the model a median approximately 6.7 months earlier.

Uncontrolled infections, other autoimmune diseases, pregnancy or lactation led to exclusion of patients. Each diagnosis was grounded in clinical symptoms, serum thyroxine and TRAb, thyroid ultrasound, and orbital computed tomography. This clonotype was found a few times. Its target is unknown. After removal of 4 bases from V and 3 bases from J, the junction contained 5 bases not matched to a gene. Looked up from germline, CDR1 is SQVTM and CDR2 is ANQGSEA. The CDR3 consists of 13 residues. The TCR originated in an adult woman with Graves' disease, either hyperthyroidism or ophthalmopathy (not recorded which). The J gene is TRBJ2-5, the V gene TRBV29-1, with TRBD1 identical over 7 bases. Sequences were obtained from peripheral blood or thyroid tissue (not recorded which). In nucleotides, the CDR3 is TGCAGCGTTGTGTGGGACAGCGAAGAGACCCAGTACTTC. It specifies CSVVWDSEETQYF.